A single sample is the source of the 9 T cell receptor beta chains below, sequenced in a study of identical twins. MiXCR, run by TCRdb on the 5' RACE reads, gives a single entry per CDR3 protein. This table has 1,800,000 or so distinct CDR3 sequences, under 35% appearing once. The sample taken for sequencing was cord blood. These receptor sequences come from a newborn girl in good health.

This clonotype was observed many times. The genes are TRBV9 and TRBJ2-1; no definite D call. The V gene lost 0 bases and the J gene lost 0 bases, with 16 bases spanning the gap. Germline V lookup: CDR1 SGDLS, CDR2 YYNGEE. The CDR3 is made up of 18 amino acids. The CDR3 DNA reads as TGTGCCAGCAGCGTAGCTACGCGACTGCCCTACTCCTACAATGAGCAGTTCTTC. It specifies CASSVATRLPYSYNEQFF.

This clonotype was detected only a few times. CDR3 residues: CASRSGTEYNEQFF. CDR3 DNA: TGCGCCAGCAGGTCCGGGACAGAGTACAATGAGCAGTTCTTC. The V call is TRBV5-1, the J call TRBJ2-1, with 7 bases fitting TRBD1. This CDR3 contains 14 residues. CDR1 SGHRS and CDR2 YFSETQ come from the germline V gene. V gave up 5 bases and J gave up 4 bases; unmatched junction bases: 6.

This clonotype came up a few times. One end of the junction is discordant with germline, which a read error may explain. The chain links TRBV6-4 to TRBJ2-3, with TRBD1 as a possible D gene (5 bases). The germline V gene encodes CDR1 MRHNA and CDR2 SNTAGT. CDR3 length: 13 amino acids. The CDR3 is CASRLPGTDTQYF. In nucleotides, the CDR3 is TGCGCCAGCCGACTTCCAGGGACAGATACGCAGTATTTT.

This clonotype has only a few counts. V usage is TRBV29-1 and J usage is TRBJ2-1; TRBD2 agrees at 12 bases. CDR3 size: 15 residues. CDR1 and CDR2 (germline): SQVTM, ANQGSEA. V lost 0 bases, J lost 6 bases, and 3 bases stayed unmatched. The CDR3 spells CSVEDTSGGPNEQFF. The CDR3 DNA is TGCAGCGTTGAAGACACTAGCGGGGGGCCCAATGAGCAGTTCTTC.

V gene TRBV15 combines with J gene TRBJ2-4; the D gene could be TRBD1 or TRBD2 (5 bases each). Germline assignment: CDR1 LNHNV and CDR2 YYDKDF (reference sequence). The CDR3 has 19 amino acids. The germline V and J ends were trimmed by 3 bases and 0 bases, with 21 bases remaining between them. CDR3 sequence reads: CATSSHRDGLKLAKNIQYF. The CDR3, as DNA: TGTGCCACCAGCAGCCACCGGGACGGATTAAAACTAGCCAAAAACATTCAGTACTTC.

This clonotype has only a few counts. CDR3 loop: CAISDYPSGGDQETQYF. The CDR3 coding sequence is TGTGCCATCAGTGATTACCCCAGCGGGGGGGACCAAGAGACCCAGTACTTC. This chain links TRBV10-3 with TRBJ2-5; 10 bases fit TRBD2. Germline CDR1 is ENHRY and CDR2 is SYGVKD. The J segment lost 0 bases and the V segment lost 3 bases, leaving 7 bases of the junction unmatched. CDR3 length: 17 residues.

V and J are TRBV7-9 and TRBJ2-5, with TRBD2 matching 7 bases. With 5 bases clipped from V and 11 bases from J, the junction kept 11 bases outside the gene matches. The CDR3 consists of 13 residues. Germline V CDR1 and CDR2: SEHNR, FQNEAQ (reference sequence). The CDR3 DNA follows: TGTGCCAGCAGCCGAACTAGCGTTCATGAGCAGTACTTC. This gives the protein CASSRTSVHEQYF. Full variable domain (missing parts from reference TRBV7-9 and TRBJ2-5): DTGVSQNPRHKITKRGQNVTFRCDPISEHNRLYWYRQTLGQGPEFLTYFQNEAQLEKSRLLSDRFSAERPKGSFSTLEIQRTEQGDSAMYLCASSRTSVHEQYFGPGTRLLVL.

In its sample, this clonotype was seen a few times. The J gene is TRBJ1-2, the V gene TRBV28; D is uncertain. This CDR3 has 21 residues. Trimming stripped 2 bases from V and 3 bases from J, with 31 bases between. Per germline, CDR1 MDHEN and CDR2 SYDVKM. DNA of the CDR3: TGTGCCAGCAGTTTAAGACACCCTCGCCCCGGCGGGCCCAGCTACGACTATGGCTACACCTTC. Translated: CASSLRHPRPGGPSYDYGYTF.

This clonotype was counted a few times. J is TRBJ1-1 and V is TRBV3-1, with D possibly TRBD1 on 6 matching bases. Trimming shortened V by 4 bases and J by 2 bases, and 14 bases separated the two germline ends. This CDR3 comprises 15 residues. In germline, CDR1 is LGHDT, CDR2 YNNKEL (reference sequence). This CDR3 is CASSPKATGNTEAFF. CDR3 DNA sequence: TGTGCCAGCAGCCCCAAGGCGACAGGAAACACTGAAGCTTTCTTT.